This T cell receptor (beta chain) was observed in a study of cytomegalovirus exposure and HLA in healthy donors. Study details: Earlier sequencing of some 180 million T cells yielded 90 million to 140 million unique TCR beta sequences.

Study-wide results and limits: Later analysis placed DRB1 highest and HLA-C lowest in TCR association rates, which differed by HLA locus. Later on, an analysis tied 15,000 or so TCR beta sequences to HLA alleles at 0.05 false discovery rate.

The PCR ran on 60 Vbeta and 13 Jbeta primers. The protocol was immunoSEQ multiplex PCR, while the TCRdb copy is restricted to in-frame clones and leaves out a portion. Here the sample spans under 130,000 clones, 70% being singletons. Germline-derived CDR1 and CDR2 are SGHAT and FQNNGV. This CDR3 region has 16 residues. Trimming took 5 bases from V and 8 from J; bases not matched to a gene: 14. Remarks on this clone: What it recognizes is unknown.

The receptor comes from a man in his forties in good health and CMV-seropositive. V usage is TRBV11-2 and J usage is TRBJ1-4, with 7 bases that match TRBD1. Material: PBMCs. The CDR3 region is CASSIGYVQGEEKLFF. The CDR3 DNA follows: TGTGCCAGCAGCATAGGTTATGTTCAGGGGGAAGAAAAACTGTTTTTT. The full variable domain, in which reference TRBV11-2 and TRBJ1-4 provide the parts outside the CDR3, is EAGVAQSPRYKIIEKRQSVAFWCNPISGHATLYWYQQILGQGPKLLIQFQNNGVVDDSQLPKDRFSAERLKGVDSTLKIQPAKLEDSAVYLCASSIGYVQGEEKLFFGSGTQLSVL.